The entry below gives a single TCR beta chain sequence along with its context. Antigen: not known. Some clones are missing from TCRdb's copy, which holds only in-frame ones; the method was immunoSEQ multiplex PCR. The data show roughly 150,000 clones, more than 75% seen once. This sample stems from a study of T cell responses to AZD1222 COVID-19 vaccine. Study-wide findings and caveats: Females outnumbered males among donors, who were mostly white British; clonal diversity was possibly underestimated. Recipients of AZD1222 seropositive at baseline numbered only 5 or 6.

Pooling of second doses given at about 4 or about 12 weeks was done. The germline V gene has CDR1 MDHEN and CDR2 SYDVKM. The CDR3 extends over 13 amino acids. Trimming took 6 bases from V and 6 from J; bases not matched to a gene: 4. The clonotype comes from an adult who received the AZD1222 COVID-19 vaccine. The sequencing here drew on peripheral blood, taken 28 days after the second AZD1222 dose. V usage is TRBV28 and J usage is TRBJ1-2; 10 bases match TRBD1. The CDR3 nucleotides read TGTGCCAGCAGCTGGGGACAGGGGAATGGCTACACCTTC. Translated, it gives CASSWGQGNGYTF.